The 10 T cell receptor beta chains below come from one sample, sequenced in a study of T cells in Graves' hyperthyroidism and ophthalmopathy. RNA transcripts were the template for amplifying TCR beta CDR3 regions. The HTBI primer set served for first-round RT-PCR of the TCR CDR3. TCRdb independently ran MiXCR on the multiplex PCR reads; one entry per CDR3 protein. The table lists 560,000 or so distinct CDR3 sequences, 20% of them singletons. The specimen was blood. These receptors were collected from a man aged 35-49 years with Graves' ophthalmopathy.

This clonotype has just a few counts. The chain combines TRBV28 with TRBJ1-5; D gene ambiguous. The V gene lost 3 bases and the J gene lost 3 bases, with 9 bases spanning the gap. CDR3 size: 14 residues. CDR1 is MDHEN, CDR2 SYDVKM, per germline. The DNA of the CDR3 is TGTGCCAGCAGTTTTGAGGGCCACAATCAGCCCCAGCATTTT. Amino acids: CASSFEGHNQPQHF.

In its sample, this clonotype was seen many times. This sequence joins TRBV7-8 and TRBJ1-2; possible D gene TRBD1, 5 bases. The V gene's germline CDR1 is SGHVS and CDR2 FQNEAQ. This CDR3 is 14 amino acids long. V was clipped by 1 base and J by 2 bases, with 8 bases between them. Written as DNA, the CDR3 is TGTGCCAGCAGCTTAGGACAGAGGAACTATGGCTACACCTTC. As protein: CASSLGQRNYGYTF. Together with reference TRBV7-8 and TRBJ1-2, the CDR3 gives the full variable domain: GAGVSQSPRYKVAKRGQDVALRCDPISGHVSLFWYQQALGQGPEFLTYFQNEAQLDKSGLPSDRFFAERPEGSVSTLKIQRTQQEDSAVYLCASSLGQRNYGYTFGSGTRLTVV.

There are a few counts of this clonotype. V is TRBV6-2 or TRBV6-3 and J is TRBJ2-1; D may match TRBD1 or TRBD2 (5 bases each). Trimming pared 9 bases from V and 10 bases from J, leaving 16 bases between. Germline V gene sequence: CDR1 MNHEY, CDR2 SVGEGT. The CDR3 totals 12 residues. The CDR3, as DNA: TGTGCCAGTAGACGGGGCTGGGTAGAGCAGTTCTTC. Amino acid sequence: CASRRGWVEQFF.

This clonotype was found many times. V usage is TRBV9 and J usage is TRBJ2-7, with 11 bases fitting TRBD2. Germline CDR1 SGDLS, CDR2 YYNGEE. There are 19 residues in the CDR3. V trimming: 2 bases; J trimming: 2 bases; junction bases outside the gene matches: 15. CDR3 coding DNA: TGTGCCAGCAGCGTTTGGAGGGGACGAATAGCGGGAGGGCCCTACGAGCAGTACTTC. Encoded protein: CASSVWRGRIAGGPYEQYF. Drawing the rest from reference TRBV9 and TRBJ2-7, the complete variable domain is DSGVTQTPKHLITATGQRVTLRCSPRSGDLSVYWYQQSLDQGLQFLIQYYNGEERAKGNILERFSAQQFPDLHSELNLSSLELGDSALYFCASSVWRGRIAGGPYEQYFGPGTRLTVT.

The CDR3 reads CASSSGYTEAFF. CDR3 nucleotide sequence: TGTGCCAGCAGCTCCGGATACACTGAAGCTTTCTTT. The V and J genes are TRBV7-9 and TRBJ1-1; D unresolved. The length of the CDR3 is 12 residues. Per the germline V gene, CDR1 is SEHNR and CDR2 is FQNEAQ (reference sequence). Between the trimmed V and J ends, which lost 4 bases and 3 bases, there was a span of 6 bases. Full variable domain (rest looked up from reference TRBV7-9 and TRBJ1-1): DTGVSQNPRHKITKRGQNVTFRCDPISEHNRLYWYRQTLGQGPEFLTYFQNEAQLEKSRLLSDRFSAERPKGSFSTLEIQRTEQGDSAMYLCASSSGYTEAFFGQGTRLTVV.

At least ten counts were recorded for this clonotype. The genes are TRBV20-1 and TRBJ2-1, with TRBD2 matching over 7 bases. Germline V lookup: CDR1 DFQATT, CDR2 SNEGSKA (reference sequence). V gave up 6 bases and J gave up 6 bases; unmatched junction bases: 8. This CDR3 is built from 13 residues. This CDR3 reads CSAPLGGFNEQFF. CDR3 DNA: TGCAGTGCACCCCTGGGGGGGTTCAATGAGCAGTTCTTC.

The CDR3 nucleotides read TGTGCCAGCAGTTTCAGGCCTGGCGGGGGGGGCACAGATACGCAGTATTTT. Translated: CASSFRPGGGGTDTQYF. The chain links TRBV12-3 or TRBV12-4 to TRBJ2-3; 9 nucleotides line up with TRBD2. Trimming took 3 bases from V and 1 from J; bases not matched to a gene: 8. This CDR3 is built from 17 residues.

In its sample, this clonotype was seen many times. The genes are TRBV28 and TRBJ1-4, with D possibly TRBD1 on 5 matching bases. There are 14 residues in the CDR3. In germline, CDR1 is MDHEN, CDR2 SYDVKM. V was cut by 8 bases and J by 0 bases, with 10 bases left in between. DNA for the CDR3: TGTGCCAGCGAAGGGGCCGCAACTAATGAAAAACTGTTTTTT. Translating gives CASEGAATNEKLFF.

V is TRBV20-1 and J is TRBJ2-1; 8 bases line up with TRBD2. Germline CDR1 is DFQATT and CDR2 is SNEGSKA (reference sequence). This CDR3 comprises 14 residues. The CDR3 DNA reads TGCGGCGCAACTAGCGGAGGGGCTTCCAATGAGCAGTTCTTC. Amino acid sequence: CGATSGGASNEQFF.

In its sample, this clonotype was seen a few times. This chain connects TRBV5-8 to TRBJ1-6; D is uncertain. The CDR3 has 13 amino acids. The germline V gene encodes CDR1 SGHTS and CDR2 YDEGEE. The V gene lost 0 bases and the J gene lost 10 bases, with 8 bases spanning the gap. Here the CDR3 reads CASSLVAGSPLHF. The CDR3 coding sequence is TGTGCCAGCAGCTTGGTCGCGGGCTCACCCCTCCACTTT.